This T cell receptor beta chain was identified in a study of T cell changes during pregnancy in multiple sclerosis. Germline CDR1 LNHDA, CDR2 SQIVND (reference sequence). This CDR3 spans 15 amino acids. The germline V and J ends were trimmed by 5 bases and 2 bases, with 13 bases remaining between them. The assay was immunoSEQ multiplex PCR, and TCRdb's table has in-frame clones only and misses some. In the table there are tens of thousands of clones, 91% of which are singletons. This chain uses TRBV19 with TRBJ2-4, with D perhaps TRBD2 (5 bases). The material sequenced was CD4+ T cells from peripheral blood mononuclear cells, taken in the second trimester of pregnancy. The source of this sequence is a female donor in good health, enrolled as a control in a pregnancy study. The CDR3 protein is CASSLGLRSKNIQYF. The CDR3 DNA is TGTGCCAGTAGTCTCGGACTCCGTTCCAAAAACATTCAGTACTTC.